Listed below are T cell receptor beta chains from one sample, sequenced in a study of radiation and T cells in renal cell carcinoma. Clones were read by immunoSEQ multiplex PCR, and TCRdb kept only the in-frame ones, dropping some. Among some 150,000 clones listed, 75% to 90% were seen once. This material consisted of blood, taken from a patient whose treatment included radiotherapy and nephrectomy. The receptors were gathered from a woman between 50 and 59 years old with renal cell carcinoma. Both conserved end residues are part of each CDR3. A D gene is named only where the DNA matches it firmly. A clone size is listed for some rows: how often the clone was seen (once, few, many), or a class if it is expanded.

j_gene	d_gene	v_gene	abundance	CDR3aa	CDR3nt
TRBJ2-7	-	TRBV28	once	CASSAPYEQYF	TGTGCCAGCAGTGCACCCTACGAGCAGTACTTC
TRBJ2-1	TRBD1	TRBV29-1	few	CTTGGAGNEQFF	TGCACTACAGGGGGCGCGGGGAATGAGCAGTTCTTC
TRBJ2-7	TRBD1	TRBV5-4	once	CASSLDRGSYEQYF	TGTGCCAGCAGCTTGGACAGGGGATCCTACGAGCAGTACTTC
TRBJ2-5	TRBD2	TRBV28	-	CASSYYRASGGLETQYF	TGTGCCAGCAGTTACTATCGGGCTAGCGGCGGGCTAGAGACCCAGTACTTC
TRBJ1-5	TRBD1	TRBV2	-	CASSGTGGQPQHF	TGTGCCAGCAGCGGGACAGGGGGACAGCCCCAGCATTTT
TRBJ2-5	TRBD1	TRBV5-4	-	CASSSRQGARETQYF	TGTGCCAGCAGCTCGCGACAGGGGGCGAGGGAGACCCAGTACTTC
TRBJ1-2	-	TRBV15	-	CATSRDDRAIPGDYGYTF	TGTGCCACCAGCAGAGATGACCGGGCCATACCTGGCGACTATGGCTACACCTTC
TRBJ2-7	-	TRBV7-2	-	CASSLGPVVLGEQYF	TGTGCCAGCAGCTTAGGGCCAGTTGTCCTTGGCGAGCAGTACTTC
TRBJ1-4	-	TRBV19	-	CASSMGVSNEKLFF	TGTGCCAGTAGTATGGGGGTTTCTAATGAAAAACTGTTTTTT
TRBJ1-2	-	TRBV27	-	CASSLVGLGGKDGYTF	TGTGCCAGCAGTTTAGTGGGCCTCGGGGGGAAAGATGGCTACACCTTC
TRBJ1-3	-	TRBV9	few	CASSVALGSSGNTIYF	TGTGCCAGCAGCGTAGCTCTGGGGAGCTCTGGAAACACCATATATTTT
TRBJ1-3	-	TRBV7-2	-	CASSPWSAVSGNTIYF	TGTGCCAGCAGCCCCTGGTCAGCTGTCTCTGGAAACACCATATATTTT
TRBJ1-4	-	TRBV25-1	-	CASSLSGTRSEKLFF	TGTGCCAGCAGCCTCTCAGGGACCAGATCTGAAAAACTGTTTTTT
TRBJ2-4	-	TRBV5-1	once	CASSQASEGNIQYF	TGCGCCAGCAGTCAGGCCTCCGAAGGAAACATTCAGTACTTC
TRBJ1-1	-	TRBV7-2	-	CASSPGGTEAFF	TGTGCCAGCAGCCCAGGAGGAACTGAAGCTTTCTTT